This is a list of T cell receptor beta chains from one sample in a study of early T cells in non-severe SARS-CoV-2 infection. TCRdb re-called the 5' RACE reads through MiXCR, storing one row per CDR3 protein. The sample lists more than 35,000 distinct CDR3 sequences, around 3.9% seen once, with 8% to 10% in the top ten. Sequencing was carried out using whole blood. The receptors here all came from an adult who was a healthcare worker with PCR-confirmed SARS-CoV-2 infection or an uninfected control (not recorded which). Each CDR3 is given with its conserved first and last residue. The D gene is left open where the match is weak. The size of a clone is reported for some rows only, either as once, few or many, or as a class for expanded clones.

j_call d_call clone_size v_call cdr3_nt cdr3_aa
TRBJ2-3 TRBD2 many TRBV7-9 TGTGCCAGCAGCTTGTGGGTACTAGCGGACACAGATACGCAGTATTTT CASSLWVLADTDTQYF
TRBJ2-3 TRBD2 many TRBV12-3/TRBV12-4 TGTGCCAGCAAACAGCGGGAGATGGGAGATACGCAGTATTTT CASKQREMGDTQYF
TRBJ2-2 NA many TRBV6-4 TGTGCCAGCAGTGACAGGAACACCGGGGAGCTGTTTTTT CASSDRNTGELFF
TRBJ2-3 TRBD2 many TRBV6-1 TGTGCCAGCAGTCCGGGACCCTACCGGAGCGGGATCCGCACAGATACGCAGTATTTT CASSPGPYRSGIRTDTQYF
TRBJ2-1 TRBD2 many TRBV27 TGTGCCAGTTGGCTAGCGGGAGCCCTGGGGAATGAGCAGTTCTTC CASWLAGALGNEQFF
TRBJ2-3 TRBD2 few TRBV7-6 TGTGCCAGCAGCTTAGAGGCTAGCGGGACCACAGATACGCAGTATTTT CASSLEASGTTDTQYF
TRBJ2-5 NA many TRBV24-1 TGTGCCACCAGTGAAGGGGGGACTGGCCCCTCCCAAGAGACCCAGTACTTC CATSEGGTGPSQETQYF
TRBJ2-1 NA many TRBV7-9 TGTGCCAGCAGCTTAGGGCGGACCCCCTCGGGCAATGAGCAGTTCTTC CASSLGRTPSGNEQFF
TRBJ1-1 NA few TRBV24-1 TGTGCCACCAGTGATGCATCACACGGGGCCCTCCATGAAGCTTTCTTT CATSDASHGALHEAFF
TRBJ2-1 NA many TRBV5-6 TGTGCCAGCAGCTTGGCTTTGTTAGATCTGGATGAGCAGTTCTTC CASSLALLDLDEQFF
TRBJ1-1 TRBD1 many TRBV28 TGTGCCAGCAGTTCCCAAACAGGGGTTAACACTGAAGCTTTCTTT CASSSQTGVNTEAFF
TRBJ2-3 NA NA TRBV7-3 TGTGCCAGCAGCTTATCGCCCACAGATACGCAGTATTTT CASSLSPTDTQYF
TRBJ1-2 NA many TRBV5-1 TGCGCCAGCAGCCCGGCCACCGGAGACAGAGGCTACACCTTC CASSPATGDRGYTF
TRBJ1-1 NA many TRBV3-1 TGTGCCAGCAGCCCACAGGATTTCGGACAGACTGAAGCTTTCTTT CASSPQDFGQTEAFF
TRBJ1-2 TRBD1 NA TRBV6-2/TRBV6-3 TGTGCCAGCAGGGTTGGGACAGGGGCCGCAAACTATGGCTACACCTTC CASRVGTGAANYGYTF
TRBJ2-5 NA many TRBV4-3 TGCGCCAGCAGCCAAGATCTTTTCGGTGCAGAGACCCAGTACTTC CASSQDLFGAETQYF
TRBJ1-2 NA many TRBV18 TGTGCCAGCTCACCACCCGTCCGGGAGCACAACTATGGCTACACCTTC CASSPPVREHNYGYTF
TRBJ1-2 TRBD1 many TRBV6-1 TGTGCCAGCAGCAGGGACAGCACTAACTATGGCTACACCTTC CASSRDSTNYGYTF
TRBJ1-1 TRBD1 NA TRBV27 TGTGCCAGCAGTTTCCTCTCAGGGGGCCTAGGGATGATGAACACTGAAGCTTTCTTT CASSFLSGGLGMMNTEAFF
TRBJ2-1 NA many TRBV2 TGTGCCAGCAGTGAAGGCCCTGGGGCGGGCCCGTCACATGAGCAGTTCTTC CASSEGPGAGPSHEQFF
TRBJ2-5 TRBD2 many TRBV4-1 TGCGCCAGCACCCCCGAGGCGGGAGGGAGAGAGACCCAGTACTTC CASTPEAGGRETQYF
TRBJ2-3 TRBD2 many TRBV24-1 TGTGCCACCAGTGATTCACCATCTAGCGGGAGAGCAGATACGCAGTATTTT CATSDSPSSGRADTQYF
TRBJ1-1 NA many TRBV7-9 TGTGCCAGCAGCCCACAGGGCTGGAGGAACACTGAAGCTTTCTTT CASSPQGWRNTEAFF
TRBJ1-1 TRBD1 NA TRBV3-1 TGTGCCAGCAGCCATGGACAGGTGGGCACTGAAGCTTTCTTT CASSHGQVGTEAFF
TRBJ2-4 NA few TRBV18 TGTGCCAGCTCACCACCGTCGACAGAAAACATTCAGTACTTC CASSPPSTENIQYF